This entry lists 9 T cell receptor beta chains sequenced from one sample in a study of blood T cell repertoires in COVID-19. TCRdb keeps only in-frame clones here, not all; method: immunoSEQ multiplex PCR. The sample holds about 300,000 clones; approximately 93% are singletons and the top ten take over 2%. Source material: peripheral blood. These receptors originate from a woman aged 25 to 45 with COVID-19, enrolled during active disease.

This chain connects TRBV10-1 to TRBJ2-1; D gene unclear. The CDR3 sequence is 14 residues long. Between the trimmed V and J ends, which lost 5 bases and 0 bases, there was a span of 8 bases. The germline V gene has CDR1 WNHNN and CDR2 SYGVQD (reference sequence). This CDR3 is CASSLTGSYNEQFF. DNA for the CDR3: TGCGCCAGCAGTTTGACTGGCTCCTACAATGAGCAGTTCTTC.

The J gene is TRBJ1-2, the V gene TRBV29-1; the match to TRBD1 covers 8 bases. This CDR3 spans 14 amino acids. Trimming removed 3 bases from V and 0 bases from J; junction bases left unmatched: 3. The germline gives CDR1 SQVTM, CDR2 ANQGSEA. DNA for the CDR3: TGCAGCGTTGACAGGGGGCCGTCTAACTATGGCTACACCTTC. Its protein product is CSVDRGPSNYGYTF.

This clone was seen once. CDR3: CASSIGTELYYSNQPQHF. In DNA form, the CDR3 reads TGTGCCAGTAGTATAGGGACAGAACTTTATTATAGCAATCAGCCCCAGCATTTT. The chain carries TRBV19 and TRBJ1-5, with a possible D match to TRBD1 (6 bases). Trimming removed 1 base at V and 0 bases at J, with 16 bases between. The CDR3 extends over 18 amino acids. Looked up from germline, CDR1 is LNHDA and CDR2 is SQIVND (reference sequence).

The J gene is TRBJ1-6, the V gene TRBV10-3; 9 bases fit TRBD1. Trimming took 6 bases from V and 8 from J; bases not matched to a gene: 2. CDR1 is ENHRY and CDR2 is SYGVKD in the germline V gene. This CDR3 has 13 amino acids. Here the CDR3 DNA reads TGTGCCATCAGGGACAGGGGTGATTCACCCCTCCACTTT. The encoded protein is CAIRDRGDSPLHF.

V usage is TRBV6-1 and J usage is TRBJ1-5, with 7 positions matching TRBD1. The V and J ends lost 1 base and 6 bases, in that order; junction bases with no gene match: 6. The length of the CDR3 is 15 residues. Germline CDR1 is MNHNS and CDR2 is SASEGT. CDR3 DNA: TGTGCCAGCAGTGAAGGCAGGGGGGCAGGTCAGCCCCAGCATTTT. This encodes CASSEGRGAGQPQHF.

This chain joins TRBV25-1 and TRBJ2-1; no definite D call. CDR1 MGHDK and CDR2 SYGVNS come from the germline V gene. V was shortened by 6 bases and J by 8 bases, with 23 bases between the two germline ends. The CDR3 is made up of 16 amino acids. CDR3 sequence (DNA): TGTGCCAGCAGCAAATCTCTATCTAGGATGATCGATGAGCAGTTCTTC. This sequence encodes CASSKSLSRMIDEQFF. The whole variable domain, filled in from reference TRBV25-1 and TRBJ2-1, reads EADIYQTPRYLVIGTGKKITLECSQTMGHDKMYWYQQDPGMELHLIHYSYGVNSTEKGDLSSESTVSRIRTEHFPLTLESARPSHTSQYLCASSKSLSRMIDEQFFGPGTRLTVL.

V and J are TRBV7-9 and TRBJ2-1; 7 positions agree with TRBD2. The CDR3 is 15 residues long. Per germline, CDR1 SEHNR and CDR2 FQNEAQ (reference sequence). V lost 2 bases to trimming and J lost 4 bases; unmatched junction nucleotides: 5. The CDR3 DNA reads TGTGCCAGCAGCTTACCGGGAGGAGATTACAATGAGCAGTTCTTC. It specifies CASSLPGGDYNEQFF.

In this sample, this clone turned up a few times. This rearrangement joins TRBV5-1 to TRBJ1-1; 7 bases are a match to TRBD1. The CDR3 extends over 15 amino acids. Germline CDR1 is SGHRS and CDR2 is YFSETQ. Trimming removed 2 bases from V and 4 bases from J; junction bases left unmatched: 8. This CDR3 is CASSFSGQGGTEAFF. CDR3 DNA: TGCGCCAGCAGCTTCTCAGGGCAGGGGGGCACTGAAGCTTTCTTT.

The chain is built from TRBV2 and TRBJ1-1; D ambiguous. This CDR3 comprises 12 residues. V lost 8 bases and J lost 4, with 11 bases in between. Germline CDR1 and CDR2: SNHLY and FYNNEI. Here the CDR3 DNA reads TGTGCCAGCCAGCCAGGTTTCACTGAAGCTTTCTTT. Translation: CASQPGFTEAFF.